This TCR beta chain was obtained from a study of breast tumors, draining lymph nodes, adjacent tissues listed by TCRdb under 2016. Looking at the study overall: The study compared TCR beta repertoires across tumor, adjacent nontumor tissue and axillary lymph nodes from breast cancer patients. In human breast cancer, the study set out to evaluate how tumor, surrounding tissue and draining lymph node repertoires relate to one another and whether T cells may move between these sites. Broader findings and caveats from the paper: Tumor and nontumor tissue repertoires were found to be significantly more similar in luminal-like than in basal-like breast cancer. T-cell repertoire diversity in tumors was found to be lower than in lymph nodes but higher than in nontumor tissue, and preferential V and J gene usage was observed. A scenario in which most tumor T cells derive from the lymph node and then expand within tumor tissue was judged to be consistent with the data. Rather than being directly demonstrated, the conclusion that tumor T cells originate in lymph nodes was presented as consistent with a hypothesis.

This clonotype showed up many times. There is no known antigen for this receptor. No much larger clone exists at a distance of one base, and base qualities are not known. The lymph node samples were taken from the axillary draining lymph nodes of breast cancer patients. TCRdb names Illumina HiSeq 2000 as the instrument used. TCR beta chain libraries were generated by multiplex PCR amplification. High-throughput sequencing was used to analyze the amplified TCR beta chain products. TCRdb passed the public sequencing reads through fastp at Q25 and MiXCR, retaining productive beta sequences. Here each entry gathers all rows of one CDR3 protein and keeps the most common genes and DNA. The sample table records 150,000 to 200,000 distinct CDR3 sequences; about 30% of these occur just once. The ten biggest clones cover roughly 4.5% of the sample. This sequence was found in a female donor with breast cancer. Some clones in this sample may be carry-over from other donors' samples. Sequenced material: axillary lymph node tissue.

Here the CDR3 is given as CATSKIDRWHGELFF. The nucleotides are TGTGCCACCAGCAAAATCGACAGGTGGCACGGGGAGCTGTTTTTT. The sequence joins TRBV15 to TRBJ2-2; tentative D gene TRBD1, with 6 bases matching. CDR1 and CDR2 (LNHNV, YYDKDF) derive from the germline V gene (reference sequence). The CDR3 numbers 15 residues from cysteine through phenylalanine. Here the CDR3 DNA is all that survives: 45 bases in frame from base 1. The trim is 4 bases for V and 7 bases for J, with a gap of 16 bases between the germline ends.